These 24 T cell receptor beta chains were sequenced from one sample in a study of T-cell reconstitution after alpha-beta-depleted transplantation in children. Preparation of the TCRbeta library involved a method that used unique molecular identifiers. TCRdb ran MiXCR on the PCR reads and lists one entry per CDR3 protein. Of around 370,000 distinct CDR3 sequences listed, 10% are singletons. Sequencing was performed on PBMCs from the stem cell graft donor, taken from the stem cell graft. The receptors originated from a human donor who donated a stem cell graft to a child with acute lymphoblastic leukemia.

This clonotype was observed a handful of times. This chain joins TRBV10-3 and TRBJ2-2; a weak D match, TRBD1 (6 bases). V was trimmed by 6 bases and J by 1 base, leaving 9 bases between them. This CDR3 is built from 14 residues. From germline, CDR1 is ENHRY and CDR2 SYGVKD. Here the CDR3 DNA reads TGTGCCATCAGCCTGGGACAGAACACCGGGGAGCTGTTTTTT. Its protein product is CAISLGQNTGELFF.

The chain employs TRBV6-1 and TRBJ2-7; possible D gene TRBD1, 5 bases. Germline CDR1 is MNHNS and CDR2 is SASEGT. Trimming pared 4 bases from V and 3 bases from J, leaving 13 bases between. The CDR3 consists of 14 residues. The CDR3 region is CASSVGAGVYEQYF. As DNA, the CDR3 is TGTGCCAGCAGTGTTGGGGCAGGAGTCTACGAGCAGTACTTC.

The gene calls are TRBV7-4 and TRBJ2-7; D may be TRBD1 or TRBD2 (10 bases each). The CDR3 length is 20 residues. Per the germline V gene, CDR1 is SGHVT and CDR2 is SQSDAQ. Trimming took off 6 bases at V and 3 bases at J, with 33 bases between the two ends. For the CDR3, the DNA is TGTGCCAGCAGACGCCACCGACAGGGGGCGGCTAGCGGGAGTCTCTACGAGCAGTACTTC. Translating gives CASRRHRQGAASGSLYEQYF.

Details on this clonotype: This may arise from a read error, as a much more abundant clone is one base away. The chain combines TRBV5-1 with TRBJ2-7; D could derive from TRBD1 or TRBD2 (5 bases each). V gave up 4 bases and J gave up 7 bases, with 18 bases separating them. Germline CDR1 SGHRS, CDR2 YFSETQ. The CDR3 spans 14 residues. CDR3 nucleotide sequence: TGCGCCAGCAGCCTCGGGAAGGGGTTGGGTGAGCAGTACTTC. Its translation is CASSLGKGLGEQYF. The full variable domain, in which reference TRBV5-1 and TRBJ2-7 provide the parts outside the CDR3, is KAGVTQTPRYLIKTRGQQVTLSCSPISGHRSVSWYQQTPGQGLQFLFEYFSETQRNKGNFPGRFSGRQFSNSRSEMNVSTLELGDSALYLCASSLGKGLGEQYFGPGTRLTVT.

The genes are TRBV5-1 and TRBJ2-3; no clear D. Trimming shortened V by 2 bases and J by 0 bases, and 10 bases separated the two germline ends. There are 15 residues in the CDR3. The germline gives CDR1 SGHRS, CDR2 YFSETQ. CDR3 protein: CASSFDGSSTDTQYF. DNA for the CDR3: TGCGCCAGCAGCTTTGACGGCTCTAGCACAGATACGCAGTATTTT.

The table lists this clonotype with a few counts. At one boundary the junction diverges from the germline segment, which might be a read error. The chain joins TRBV7-3 to TRBJ2-7; 12 nucleotides match TRBD2. From germline, CDR1 is SGHTA and CDR2 FQGTGA. This CDR3 spans 18 amino acids. This chain's CDR3 is CASSVTRTSGTRGGEQYF. The CDR3 DNA follows: TGTGCCAGCAGCGTAACCAGGACTAGCGGGACGAGAGGGGGGGAGCAGTACTTC.

J is TRBJ2-5 and V is TRBV2; 7 bases line up with TRBD1. CDR1 and CDR2 (germline): SNHLY, FYNNEI. The CDR3 totals 13 residues. Trimming cost V 6 bases and J 5 bases; bases outside gene matches: 6. The CDR3 here is CASRLRGTETQYF. CDR3 nucleotide sequence: TGTGCCAGCAGACTCAGGGGGACGGAGACCCAGTACTTC.

The J gene is TRBJ2-1, the V gene TRBV12-3 or TRBV12-4, with D possibly called TRBD1 or TRBD2 (5 bases each). Trimming pared 8 bases from V and 2 bases from J, leaving 10 bases between. This CDR3 spans 13 amino acids. DNA of the CDR3: TGTGCCAGCTCTAGCAGGGCCTACAATGAGCAGTTCTTC. Its translation: CASSSRAYNEQFF.

J is TRBJ2-3 and V is TRBV29-1, with TRBD2 matching 16 bases. CDR1 is SQVTM, CDR2 ANQGSEA, per germline. The CDR3 contains 14 residues. V lost 6 bases and J lost 4; bases outside the gene matches: 1. The CDR3 DNA reads TGCAGCGTGGGACTAGCGGGAGGGGCAGATACGCAGTATTTT. Amino acid sequence: CSVGLAGGADTQYF.

A few counts support this clonotype. This chain links TRBV20-1 with TRBJ2-3, with 11 bases lining up with TRBD2. Germline trimming cut 4 bases from V and 2 bases from J; bases unmatched to any gene: 20. The CDR3 is made up of 20 amino acids. Per the germline V gene, CDR1 is DFQATT and CDR2 is SNEGSKA (reference sequence). The CDR3: CSATSSLAGEGGLFTDTQYF. The CDR3 DNA sequence: TGCAGTGCTACAAGCTCACTAGCGGGAGAGGGCGGACTTTTCACAGATACGCAGTATTTT.

There are a few counts of this clonotype. V is TRBV29-1 and J is TRBJ2-5; the match to TRBD2 covers 8 bases. Germline V gene data show CDR1 as SQVTM and CDR2 as ANQGSEA. Unmatched junction bases numbered 5, after V lost 3 bases and J lost 5 bases. The CDR3 extends over 13 amino acids. In DNA form, the CDR3 reads TGCAGCGTTGATTTAGCGGGATCTGAGACCCAGTACTTC. Protein sequence: CSVDLAGSETQYF.

The chain carries TRBV28 and TRBJ2-7, with D possibly called TRBD1 or TRBD2 (5 bases each). The germline CDR1 and CDR2 sequences are MDHEN and SYDVKM. The CDR3 loop spans 15 amino acids. The V gene lost 2 bases and the J gene lost 1 base, with 12 bases spanning the gap. CDR3 protein: CASSLARGRSYEQYF. CDR3 DNA sequence: TGTGCCAGCAGTTTAGCCCGGGGCCGATCCTACGAGCAGTACTTC.

This clonotype was counted between two and nine times. V gene TRBV7-9 combines with J gene TRBJ2-2; D call uncertain. CDR3 length: 13 residues. V was pared by 2 bases and J by 6 bases, with 7 bases between. Looked up from germline, CDR1 is SEHNR and CDR2 is FQNEAQ (reference sequence). CDR3 nucleotides: TGTGCCAGCAGCTTACTAGTCCCCGGGGAGCTGTTTTTT. Its protein is CASSLLVPGELFF.

CDR3 nucleotides: TGTGCCAGCCAAACAGGGTTTTTGGAGCCCCAGTACTTC. Its translation: CASQTGFLEPQYF. The chain couples TRBV11-2 to TRBJ2-5, with D tentatively TRBD1 (6 bases). Germline CDR1 and CDR2: SGHAT and FQNNGV. The CDR3 covers 13 residues. Trimming pared 8 bases from V and 9 bases from J, leaving 19 bases between.

This rearrangement joins TRBV6-2 or TRBV6-3 to TRBJ1-5; 8 bases are a match to TRBD1. Per the germline V gene, CDR1 is MNHEY and CDR2 is SVGEGT. CDR3 size: 18 residues. The V and J ends lost 6 bases and 0 bases, in that order; junction bases with no gene match: 13. CDR3: CASSPPDRERSSNQPQHF. The CDR3 DNA reads as TGTGCCAGCAGCCCCCCGGACAGGGAACGATCTAGCAATCAGCCCCAGCATTTT.

This clonotype was seen only a few times. The chain is built from TRBV7-9 and TRBJ1-1; D is undetermined. There are 15 residues in the CDR3. Germline V CDR1 and CDR2: SEHNR, FQNEAQ (reference sequence). V was cut by 4 bases and J by 1 base, with 13 bases left in between. For the CDR3, the DNA is TGTGCCAGCAGCTATACTCTAGGGAAGAACACTGAAGCTTTCTTT. It codes for CASSYTLGKNTEAFF.

The V call is TRBV2, the J call TRBJ2-2; 10 bases fit TRBD2. CDR3 size: 16 residues. CDR1 and CDR2 from the germline V gene are SNHLY and FYNNEI. V gave up 9 bases and J gave up 0 bases; unmatched junction bases: 7. For the CDR3, the DNA is TGTGCCAGAAAAGTTACTAGCGGGACGAACACCGGGGAGCTGTTTTTT. This codes for CARKVTSGTNTGELFF. The entire variable domain, with the rest obtained from reference TRBV2 and TRBJ2-2, is as follows: EPEVTQTPSHQVTQMGQEVILRCVPISNHLYFYWYRQILGQKVEFLVSFYNNEISEKSEIFDDQFSVERPDGSNFTLKIRSTKLEDSAMYFCARKVTSGTNTGELFFGEGSRLTVL.

This clonotype showed up many times. The chain combines TRBV4-1 with TRBJ1-5; D uncertain. The V gene's germline CDR1 is MGHRA and CDR2 YSYEKL. V was trimmed by 2 bases and J by 4 bases, leaving 6 bases between them. This CDR3 contains 13 residues. The CDR3 coding sequence is TGCGCCAGCAGCCAATATATTAATCAGCCCCAGCATTTT. Translated: CASSQYINQPQHF.

V is TRBV7-9 and J is TRBJ1-1, with D hard to call. CDR3 length: 15 residues. Germline CDR1 is SEHNR and CDR2 is FQNEAQ (reference sequence). V gave up 1 base and J gave up 0 bases, with 9 bases separating them. The CDR3 bases are TGTGCCAGCAGCTTAGAAGCCTTAATGAACACTGAAGCTTTCTTT. Translating it yields CASSLEALMNTEAFF.

This clonotype has more than one count but fewer than ten. This chain connects TRBV5-1 to TRBJ2-1; 7 bases match TRBD2. The CDR3 is 15 residues long. The V segment lost 0 bases and the J segment 6 bases; nucleotides outside the gene matches: 6. CDR1 is SGHRS and CDR2 is YFSETQ in the germline V gene. CDR3 loop: CASSLVGLVLNEQFF. In DNA form, the CDR3 reads TGCGCCAGCAGCTTGGTTGGACTAGTACTCAATGAGCAGTTCTTC.

This clonotype appeared many times. The J gene is TRBJ2-5, the V gene TRBV7-9; the D gene is possibly TRBD2 (5 bases). Trimming shortened V by 2 bases and J by 3 bases, and 13 bases separated the two germline ends. The CDR3 spans 15 residues. Germline CDR1 is SEHNR and CDR2 is FQNEAQ (reference sequence). In DNA form, the CDR3 reads TGTGCCAGCAGCTTAAACATAGCCGGGAAAGAGACCCAGTACTTC. It codes for CASSLNIAGKETQYF.

This clonotype was detected many times. The rearrangement joins TRBV20-1 to TRBJ2-3, with a weak D call TRBD2 (5 bases). Between the trimmed V and J ends, which lost 6 bases and 5 bases, there was a span of 9 bases. The germline gives CDR1 DFQATT, CDR2 SNEGSKA (reference sequence). The CDR3 is 11 amino acids. The CDR3 here is CSAGNGDTQYF. In DNA form, the CDR3 reads TGCAGTGCCGGGAATGGAGATACGCAGTATTTT.

The chain recombines TRBV24-1 with TRBJ2-1; TRBD2 aligns across 13 bases. Losses at the gene ends were 2 bases for V and 10 bases for J; bases not matched to a gene: 10. Germline V gives CDR1 KGHDR, CDR2 SFDVKD. This CDR3 is 17 amino acids long. CDR3 in amino acids: CATSDSGTSGAGWEQFF. The CDR3 region has the DNA TGTGCCACCAGTGATTCTGGGACTAGCGGGGCCGGTTGGGAGCAGTTCTTC.

This clonotype was detected only a few times. This chain joins TRBV6-5 and TRBJ2-1, with a possible D match to TRBD2 (6 bases). The length of the CDR3 is 16 residues. In germline, CDR1 is MNHEY, CDR2 SVGAGI. The germline V and J ends were trimmed by 0 bases and 7 bases, with 16 bases remaining between them. CDR3 loop: CASSYSVGREWNEQFF. Written as DNA, the CDR3 is TGTGCCAGCAGTTACTCGGTGGGGCGGGAATGGAATGAGCAGTTCTTC.